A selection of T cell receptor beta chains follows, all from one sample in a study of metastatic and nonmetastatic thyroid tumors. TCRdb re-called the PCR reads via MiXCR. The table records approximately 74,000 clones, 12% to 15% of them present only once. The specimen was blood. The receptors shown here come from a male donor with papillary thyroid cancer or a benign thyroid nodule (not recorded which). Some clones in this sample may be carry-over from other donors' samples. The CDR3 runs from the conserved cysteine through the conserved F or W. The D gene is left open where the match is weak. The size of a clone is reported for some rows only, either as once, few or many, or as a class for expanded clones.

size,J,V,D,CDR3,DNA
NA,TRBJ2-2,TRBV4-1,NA,CASSRQELTGELFF,TGCGCCAGCAGCCGGCAAGAACTCACCGGGGAGCTGTTTTTT
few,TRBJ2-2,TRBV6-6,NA,CASSYGTRRELFF,TGTGCCAGCAGTTACGGGACCCGGCGGGAGCTGTTTTTT
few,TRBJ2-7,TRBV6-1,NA,CASSELAIGRSYEQYF,TGTGCCAGCAGTGAGCTGGCTATTGGGAGGAGCTACGAGCAGTACTTC
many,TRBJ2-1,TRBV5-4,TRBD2,CASSEGLAGLDEQFF,TGTGCCAGCAGCGAGGGACTAGCGGGTTTGGATGAGCAGTTCTTC
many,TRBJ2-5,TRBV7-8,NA,CASSGRWETQYF,TGTGCCAGCAGCGGGAGGTGGGAGACCCAGTACTTC
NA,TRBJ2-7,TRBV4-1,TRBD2,CASSEVRSSGSAYEQYF,TGCGCCAGCAGCGAAGTCCGTTCTAGCGGGAGTGCCTACGAGCAGTACTTC
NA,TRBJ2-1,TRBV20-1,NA,CSARTSQGGVSYNEQFF,TGCAGTGCTAGAACGTCCCAGGGGGGAGTCTCCTACAATGAGCAGTTCTTC
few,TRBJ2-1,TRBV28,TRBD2,CVSILSGREGSGQFF,TGTGTCAGCATTTTATCCGGGCGGGAGGGGAGCGGCCAGTTCTTC
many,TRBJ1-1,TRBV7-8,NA,CASSPLWGAYTEAFF,TGTGCCAGCAGCCCGCTGTGGGGGGCATACACTGAAGCTTTCTTT
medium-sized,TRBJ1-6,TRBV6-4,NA,CASSDSRRYNSPLHF,TGTGCCAGCAGTGACTCCCGGCGGTACAATTCACCCCTCCACTTT
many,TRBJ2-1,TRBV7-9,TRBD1,CASTWDSSYNEQFF,TGTGCCAGCACATGGGACAGCTCCTACAATGAGCAGTTCTTC
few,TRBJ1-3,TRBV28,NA,CASKFHSGNTIYF,TGTGCCAGCAAATTCCACTCTGGAAACACCATATATTTT
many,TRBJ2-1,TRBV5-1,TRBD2,CASSNRPTSGYNEQFF,TGCGCCAGCTCGAATCGCCCGACTAGCGGCTACAATGAGCAGTTCTTC